These 25 T cell receptor beta chains came from one sample sequenced in a study of blood T cells in healthy people across ages. A J-beta primer mix and a sample-barcoded 5' primer were used in a second PCR of about 6 to 12 cycles. TCRdb processed the 5' RACE reads anew with MiXCR; each CDR3 protein has one entry. The sample includes more than 1,400,000 distinct CDR3 sequences, around 39% seen only once; the top ten take 7.9%. Sequencing was done on a sample of blood. The receptors derive from a young woman in good health.

About this clonotype: Compared with germline, one end of the junction differs, possibly owing to a read error. The V and J genes are TRBV27 and TRBJ2-1; the D gene is possibly TRBD2 (6 bases). The germline gives CDR1 MNHEY, CDR2 SMNVEV (reference sequence). The CDR3 is made up of 13 amino acids. The CDR3 loop is CTSSFLSGGEQFF. As DNA, the CDR3 is TGTACCAGCAGTTTCCTTAGCGGCGGGGAGCAGTTCTTC.

This clonotype was detected only a few times. This rearrangement joins TRBV20-1 to TRBJ2-7, with D perhaps TRBD1 or TRBD2 (7 bases each). Germline CDR1 and CDR2: DFQATT and SNEGSKA (reference sequence). Trimming left V 5 bases short and J 5 bases short, with 16 bases between. CDR3 length equals 13 residues. CDR3 region: CSAGGDSSHEQYF. CDR3 bases: TGCAGTGCTGGGGGGGACAGTAGCCACGAGCAGTACTTC.

A single count supports this clonotype. The V gene is TRBV6-1, the J gene TRBJ1-1; perhaps TRBD1 as D (6 bases). CDR3 length equals 16 residues. Germline values: CDR1 MNHNS, CDR2 SASEGT. With 4 bases removed from V and 5 bases from J, the gap between germline ends came to 20 bases. CDR3 region: CASSGLFRGGGTEAFF. DNA for the CDR3: TGTGCCAGCAGTGGCCTCTTCAGGGGCGGGGGGACTGAAGCTTTCTTT.

This chain connects TRBV9 to TRBJ1-6; unclear D gene. Between the trimmed V and J ends, which lost 3 bases and 8 bases, there was a span of 15 bases. CDR3 length equals 15 residues. Germline assignment: CDR1 SGDLS and CDR2 YYNGEE. The CDR3 DNA is TGTGCCAGCAGCGAGGTTTCTTTGTGGGATTCACCCCTCCACTTT. Protein product: CASSEVSLWDSPLHF.

The V call is TRBV19, the J call TRBJ2-7; the D is unclear. Trimming shortened V by 5 bases and J by 2 bases, and 16 bases separated the two germline ends. CDR1 is LNHDA, CDR2 SQIVND, per germline (reference sequence). The CDR3 contains 15 residues. The CDR3 sequence: CASSLLPLTTYEQYF. The CDR3 DNA is TGTGCCAGTAGTCTCTTACCCCTCACGACCTACGAGCAGTACTTC.

The V call is TRBV7-2, the J call TRBJ2-6, with D hard to call. This CDR3 is 14 amino acids long. Trimming cost V 5 bases and J 3 bases, with 8 bases left between them. Germline V lookup: CDR1 SGHTA, CDR2 FQGNSA. The chain's CDR3 is CASSTTGGANVLTF. The CDR3 bases are TGTGCCAGCAGCACTACCGGTGGGGCCAACGTCCTGACTTTC.

This clonotype was detected once. The rearrangement uses TRBV10-2 and TRBJ2-5; 8 bases fit TRBD2. The germline gives CDR1 WSHSY, CDR2 SAAADI. The CDR3 extends over 15 amino acids. Losses at the gene ends were 5 bases for V and 2 bases for J; bases not matched to a gene: 7. The CDR3 spells CASSSVSGAQETQYF. The CDR3 DNA reads as TGCGCCAGCAGTTCGGTTAGCGGGGCTCAAGAGACCCAGTACTTC.

V is TRBV6-1 and J is TRBJ1-4; D is unclear. V was cut by 7 bases and J by 0 bases, with 15 bases left in between. CDR3 length: 16 amino acids. From germline, CDR1 is MNHNS and CDR2 SASEGT. The CDR3 here is CASTEGKQTTNEKLFF. CDR3 nucleotides: TGTGCCAGCACCGAGGGAAAGCAGACAACTAATGAAAAACTGTTTTTT.

This clonotype turned up a few times. This chain connects TRBV12-3 or TRBV12-4 to TRBJ1-4; D is uncertain. The CDR3 spans 14 residues. V was clipped by 6 bases and J by 4 bases, with 12 bases between them. The CDR3 reads CASSWVARNEKLFF. DNA of the CDR3: TGTGCCAGCAGCTGGGTGGCCCGTAATGAAAAACTGTTTTTT.

This clonotype was seen once. V usage is TRBV6-1 and J usage is TRBJ2-1, with D tentatively TRBD1 (6 bases). Germline assignment: CDR1 MNHNS and CDR2 SASEGT. CDR3 size: 17 residues. Trimming stripped 5 bases from V and 2 bases from J, with 19 bases between. The CDR3 DNA is TGTGCCAGCAGTCCACAGGGAGTGAGTTTGACCTACAATGAGCAGTTCTTC. Protein sequence: CASSPQGVSLTYNEQFF.

A note on this clonotype: A much larger clonotype is one base distant, so this may be a read error. This chain connects TRBV10-3 to TRBJ2-5; no firm D call. The J call is uncertain, as TRBJ2-1 better fits the DNA end. CDR3 length: 16 residues. Germline assignment: CDR1 ENHRY and CDR2 SYGVKD. In DNA form, the CDR3 reads TGTGCCATCAGTGAAATGGACCTTCAGTACCAAGAGACCCAGTTCTTC. It yields the protein CAISEMDLQYQETQFF.

This clonotype was seen more than once but under ten times. This chain joins TRBV10-3 and TRBJ2-1, with 12 bases aligning to TRBD2. The CDR3 loop spans 17 amino acids. The germline V gene has CDR1 ENHRY and CDR2 SYGVKD. Trimming took 2 bases from V and 1 from J; bases not matched to a gene: 3. Here the CDR3 reads CAISETTSGRSYNEQFF. Here the CDR3 DNA reads TGTGCCATCAGTGAGACCACTAGCGGGAGGTCCTACAATGAGCAGTTCTTC.

The J gene is TRBJ2-7, the V gene TRBV4-1, with TRBD2 matching 13 bases. V trimming: 0 bases; J trimming: 5 bases; junction bases outside the gene matches: 7. The CDR3 has 17 residues. Germline CDR1 is MGHRA and CDR2 is YSYEKL. The CDR3 protein is CASSQDAGTSGTDEQYF. CDR3 DNA: TGCGCCAGCAGCCAAGACGCCGGGACTAGCGGGACAGACGAGCAGTACTTC.

The gene calls are TRBV12-3 or TRBV12-4 and TRBJ2-3; weak D call: TRBD1 (6 bases). Trimming removed 5 bases at V and 4 bases at J, with 19 bases between. The CDR3 has 16 residues. As DNA, the CDR3 is TGTGCCAGCAGTCCCCGGACAGCCCCGGGCGCAGATACGCAGTATTTT. It encodes CASSPRTAPGADTQYF.

This clonotype was observed once. The chain uses TRBV6-2 or TRBV6-3 and TRBJ1-2; perhaps TRBD1 as D (5 bases). There are 15 residues in the CDR3. Germline V lookup: CDR1 MNHEY, CDR2 SVGEGT. Between the trimmed V and J ends, which lost 6 bases and 7 bases, there was a span of 21 bases. The CDR3 sequence is CASSGRGGEECGYTF. CDR3 bases: TGTGCCAGCAGCGGCCGGGGAGGGGAGGAATGTGGCTACACCTTC.

This clonotype was observed a handful of times. The chain is built from TRBV25-1 and TRBJ2-6, with a tentative D call TRBD1 (5 bases). Germline values: CDR1 MGHDK, CDR2 SYGVNS. The CDR3 totals 15 residues. Trimming took off 1 base at V and 1 base at J, with 5 bases between the two ends. The CDR3 region is CASSESGSGANVLTF. In DNA form, the CDR3 reads TGTGCCAGCAGTGAATCAGGGTCTGGGGCCAACGTCCTGACTTTC.

A note on this clonotype: A read error may explain this, as a much larger clone is one base away. The CDR3 DNA reads TGTGCCAGCAGCTTTTGGCGGAGCTCCCACAATGAGCAGTTCTTC. Encoded protein: CASSFWRSSHNEQFF. The chain carries TRBV5-6 and TRBJ2-1; D gene uncertain. This CDR3 comprises 15 residues. Germline V CDR1 and CDR2: SGHDT, YYEEEE.

The rearrangement joins TRBV5-1 to TRBJ2-1, with D possibly TRBD1 on 6 matching bases. The germline CDR1 and CDR2 sequences are SGHRS and YFSETQ. The CDR3 has 14 residues. Trimming took 0 bases from V and 7 from J, leaving 11 bases between them. The CDR3 spells CASSLGRGFNEQFF. The CDR3, as DNA: TGCGCCAGCAGCTTGGGCAGGGGATTTAATGAGCAGTTCTTC.

This chain links TRBV20-1 with TRBJ2-3; 10 nucleotides line up with TRBD2. Looked up from germline, CDR1 is DFQATT and CDR2 is SNEGSKA (reference sequence). This CDR3 is 14 amino acids long. The CDR3 bases are TGCAGCGTGAGCGGGGGGGCCGGGACAGATACGCAGTATTTT. Translation: CSVSGGAGTDTQYF.

This chain uses TRBV10-3 with TRBJ2-7, with 8 bases aligning to TRBD2. V shed 10 bases and J 4 bases; nucleotides not matched to a gene: 18. CDR1 and CDR2 (germline): ENHRY, SYGVKD. The CDR3 contains 16 residues. CDR3 DNA sequence: TGTGCCACGGGGAACATAGCGGGGTCACGGGGGTACGAGCAGTACTTC. It translates to CATGNIAGSRGYEQYF.

The chain couples TRBV4-1 to TRBJ1-5; D remains unclear. There are 14 residues in the CDR3. Germline assignment: CDR1 MGHRA and CDR2 YSYEKL. V gave up 0 bases and J gave up 5 bases, with 8 bases separating them. The CDR3 sequence: CASSQEQRYQPQHF. CDR3 nucleotides: TGCGCCAGCAGCCAAGAACAGCGTTATCAGCCCCAGCATTTT.

CDR3 loop: CASSPRRGEASNQPQHF. DNA for the CDR3: TGCGCCAGCAGCCCTCGCCGAGGGGAGGCTAGCAATCAGCCCCAGCATTTT. The rearrangement links TRBV4-1 to TRBJ1-5, with D possibly TRBD1 on 5 matching bases. Trimming shortened V by 4 bases and J by 0 bases, and 16 bases separated the two germline ends. Germline CDR1 MGHRA, CDR2 YSYEKL. The CDR3 is 17 amino acids.

V usage is TRBV30 and J usage is TRBJ2-2; D gene ambiguous. This CDR3 spans 13 amino acids. V was clipped by 0 bases and J by 2 bases, with 4 bases between them. Germline V CDR1 and CDR2: GTSNPN, SVGIG (reference sequence). CDR3 amino acids: CAWSVLNTGELFF. The CDR3 DNA follows: TGTGCCTGGAGTGTACTCAACACCGGGGAGCTGTTTTTT.

The rearrangement uses TRBV5-1 and TRBJ2-7; 9 bases match TRBD1. CDR1 and CDR2 from the germline V gene are SGHRS and YFSETQ. CDR3 size: 17 residues. With 4 bases clipped from V and 1 base from J, the junction kept 12 bases outside the gene matches. CDR3: CASSGGGQGWISYEQYF. DNA for the CDR3: TGCGCCAGCAGCGGCGGGGGACAGGGTTGGATTTCCTACGAGCAGTACTTC. Filled out from reference TRBV5-1 and TRBJ2-7, the complete variable domain reads KAGVTQTPRYLIKTRGQQVTLSCSPISGHRSVSWYQQTPGQGLQFLFEYFSETQRNKGNFPGRFSGRQFSNSRSEMNVSTLELGDSALYLCASSGGGQGWISYEQYFGPGTRLTVT.

The J gene is TRBJ2-7, the V gene TRBV11-2; the D gene is possibly TRBD1 (6 bases). The germline V gene encodes CDR1 SGHAT and CDR2 FQNNGV. Trimming stripped 0 bases from V and 5 bases from J, with 11 bases between. This CDR3 is 14 amino acids long. The CDR3 region has the DNA TGTGCCAGCAGCTTAGAGCCAGGGGCCCACGAGCAGTACTTC. Translated: CASSLEPGAHEQYF.